This T cell receptor beta chain emerged from a study of T cells after yellow fever vaccination. This CDR3 has 15 amino acids. Germline loops: CDR1 SGHTA, CDR2 FQGNSA. Between the trimmed V and J ends, which lost 3 bases and 5 bases, there was a span of 14 bases. TCRdb redid the calling of the 5' RACE reads with MiXCR, one entry per CDR3 protein. The sample lists roughly 520,000 distinct CDR3 sequences; roughly 22% were seen once. This clonotype showed up just a few times. Sequences were derived from PBMCs, sampled less than 25 days after the first yellow fever vaccination. This receptor was obtained from a man younger than 30 who received the YFV17D yellow fever vaccine. The V gene is TRBV7-2, the J gene TRBJ2-1; a weak D match, TRBD1 (7 bases). This CDR3 reads CASSFMGGQNNEQFF. As DNA, the CDR3 is TGTGCCAGCAGCTTCATGGGGGGACAGAACAATGAGCAGTTCTTC.